This record looks at one TCR beta chain sequence and its context. Its cognate antigen is unknown. This specimen belongs to a study of OX40 agonist ivuxolimab in advanced cancers. Study context: Patients in dose escalation had liver, melanoma, kidney or head and neck cancers. A male proportion of 70% to 90% was recorded, with mean age about 62 years and range about 20 to 79.

The CDR3 length is 15 residues. Trimming removed 5 bases from V and 0 bases from J, with 14 bases in between. Germline V gives CDR1 SGHDT, CDR2 YYEEEE. Overall study findings and caveats: By week 6 at 0.1 to 3.0 mg/kg, blood CD4+ and CD8+ T cells had expanded clonally. Among some nonresponders, normalized T-cell clonal expansion was also low.

The method was immunoSEQ multiplex PCR; TCRdb's version includes in-frame clones alone and lacks a portion of them. The table records tens of thousands of clones, roughly 87% of them present only once. This TCR was recovered from an adult with an advanced solid tumor such as melanoma, head and neck, liver or kidney cancer. Source: CD4+ or CD8+ T cells sorted from blood, taken in a trial of the OX40 agonist ivuxolimab. This chain joins TRBV5-6 and TRBJ1-1; TRBD1 might be the D (5 bases). The CDR3 bases are TGTGCCAGCAGTTCCTACAGGAGTATGAACACTGAAGCTTTCTTT. This sequence encodes CASSSYRSMNTEAFF.